This T cell receptor (beta chain) appears in the sequencing data of a study of shared clonotypes between healthy human individuals. The table came from immunoSEQ multiplex PCR; TCRdb's copy has only in-frame clones and leaves some out. The sample has roughly 1.4 million clones, 98% seen once; the top ten hold about 0.34%. Material: naive CD4+ T cells sorted from blood. This sample's subset: CD45RA+ positively selected. The sequence was obtained from a man aged 30 to 39 in good health.

CDR3: CASSGRTRSSYEQYF. In nucleotides, the CDR3 is TGTGCCAGTAGCGGGAGGACTAGGAGCTCCTACGAGCAGTACTTC. The chain employs TRBV19 and TRBJ2-7; 7 bases are shared with TRBD2. Looked up from germline, CDR1 is LNHDA and CDR2 is SQIVND (reference sequence). The CDR3 has 15 amino acids. V lost 6 bases, J lost 0 bases, and 8 bases stayed unmatched.